The clone carrying this T cell receptor beta chain was recorded only once. Trimming took off 2 bases at V and 3 bases at J, with 7 bases between the two ends. In germline, CDR1 is MDHEN, CDR2 SYDVKM. This CDR3 spans 14 amino acids. The method was immunoSEQ multiplex PCR; TCRdb's version includes in-frame clones alone and lacks a portion of them. The profile covers around 56,000 clones, with 86% appearing a single time and 2.9% taken by the ten largest. The data were obtained in a study of PD-L1 blockade in urothelial cancer. Turning to the study itself: Blood analysis was done at 3 weeks (second dose) and 6 weeks after treatment began.

The sequence came from a man between 45 and 60 years old with urothelial cancer. Sequences were derived from PBMCs, sampled around atezolizumab (anti-PD-L1) treatment. The chain couples TRBV28 to TRBJ1-4; D gene uncertain. DNA for the CDR3: TGTGCCAGCAGTTTAAGTGAGGCTAATGAAAAACTGTTTTTT. Protein product: CASSLSEANEKLFF.